This entry lists 26 T cell receptor beta chains sequenced from one sample in a study of vaccination and CD4 T cells after COVID-19. TCRdb re-called the PCR reads through MiXCR, storing one row per CDR3 protein. Among some 26,000 distinct CDR3 sequences listed, 45% to 60% were seen once. Time point defined: late sampling 161 to 241 days after vaccination in a few convalescent patients. Sequenced here: CD4+ T cells from blood, sampled about 7 months after SARS-CoV-2 vaccination. These receptors were obtained from a human donor who had recovered from COVID-19.

The rearrangement joins TRBV11-2 to TRBJ2-5; perhaps TRBD2 as D (7 bases). The CDR3 totals 14 residues. Per germline, CDR1 SGHAT and CDR2 FQNNGV. Trimming removed 4 bases at V and 5 bases at J, with 14 bases between. CDR3 coding DNA: TGTGCCAGCAGCTCAGGACTAGGGGGGGAGACCCAGTACTTC. This gives the protein CASSSGLGGETQYF.

The genes are TRBV27 and TRBJ1-1; 9 positions match TRBD1. Per the germline V gene, CDR1 is MNHEY and CDR2 is SMNVEV (reference sequence). This CDR3 contains 15 residues. V lost 5 bases and J lost 8; bases outside the gene matches: 12. The CDR3 reads CASSLKPDRGTEAFF. The CDR3 coding sequence is TGTGCCAGCAGTCTCAAGCCAGACAGGGGGACGGAAGCTTTCTTT.

This clonotype was observed a handful of times. The chain links TRBV20-1 to TRBJ2-7; 7 nucleotides align to TRBD2. Germline loops: CDR1 DFQATT, CDR2 SNEGSKA (reference sequence). The CDR3 runs to 16 residues. J was trimmed by 3 bases and V by 3 bases; bases with no gene match: 14. The CDR3 reads CSARTPGGVTRYEQYF. CDR3 nucleotide sequence: TGCAGTGCTAGGACCCCGGGAGGAGTAACGCGCTACGAGCAGTACTTC.

This chain connects TRBV5-1 to TRBJ2-1, with D tentatively TRBD2 (5 bases). The CDR3 is made up of 16 amino acids. V gave up 0 bases and J gave up 3 bases, with 13 bases separating them. CDR1 SGHRS and CDR2 YFSETQ come from the germline V gene. CDR3 sequence reads: CASSLVRWEFYNEQFF. The CDR3 DNA sequence: TGCGCCAGCAGCTTGGTTAGGTGGGAGTTCTACAATGAGCAGTTCTTC.

This chain links TRBV14 with TRBJ1-1; a possible D gene is TRBD1 (5 bases). This CDR3 spans 15 amino acids. Trimming left V 0 bases short and J 6 bases short, with 14 bases between. Germline V gene lookup returns CDR1 SGHDN and CDR2 FVKESK. The CDR3 DNA follows: TGTGCCAGCAGCCAAGATGGTCGGGGGGACGCTGAAGCTTTCTTT. It is translated as CASSQDGRGDAEAFF. The entire variable domain, with the rest obtained from reference TRBV14 and TRBJ1-1, is as follows: EAGVTQFPSHSVIEKGQTVTLRCDPISGHDNLYWYRRVMGKEIKFLLHFVKESKQDESGMPNNRFLAERTGGTYSTLKVQPAELEDSGVYFCASSQDGRGDAEAFFGQGTRLTVV.

This chain uses TRBV28 with TRBJ2-7; unclear D gene. Trimming cost V 1 base and J 1 base, with 8 bases left between them. The length of the CDR3 is 14 residues. CDR1 is MDHEN, CDR2 SYDVKM, per germline. The CDR3 nucleotides read TGTGCCAGCAGTTTATTGGCAGGATCCTACGAGCAGTACTTC. Protein: CASSLLAGSYEQYF.

The CDR3 bases are TGCGCCAGCAGCCAAGGTGGACTCTATGGCTACACCTTC. Its translation is CASSQGGLYGYTF. The V gene is TRBV4-1, the J gene TRBJ1-2, with D unclear. V lost 1 base and J 4 bases, leaving 7 bases between the germline ends. CDR3 length: 13 amino acids. The germline CDR1 and CDR2 sequences are MGHRA and YSYEKL.

The chain recombines TRBV7-8 with TRBJ2-7; no firm D call. CDR3 length: 15 amino acids. Trimming took 0 bases from V and 0 from J, leaving 9 bases between them. Germline lookup yields CDR1 SGHVS and CDR2 FQNEAQ. CDR3 nucleotides: TGTGCCAGCAGCTTAGCAGGGTCAAGCTCCTACGAGCAGTACTTC. This sequence encodes CASSLAGSSSYEQYF.

The V and J genes are TRBV6-2 or TRBV6-3 and TRBJ1-1; TRBD1 is a possible D gene (6 bases). The CDR3 extends over 13 amino acids. Per germline, CDR1 MNHEY and CDR2 SVGEGT. Trimming shortened V by 7 bases and J by 7 bases, and 16 bases separated the two germline ends. In nucleotides, the CDR3 is TGTGCCAGCACCATCGGGACACTCAATGAAGCTTTCTTT. Its translation: CASTIGTLNEAFF.

J is TRBJ1-6 and V is TRBV11-2; D is perhaps TRBD1 (5 bases). This CDR3 is built from 15 residues. CDR1 is SGHAT, CDR2 FQNNGV, per germline. The germline V and J ends were trimmed by 0 bases and 6 bases, with 9 bases remaining between them. As DNA, the CDR3 is TGTGCCAGCAGCTTAGAGTCAGGGACTAATTCACCCCTCCACTTT. Translated: CASSLESGTNSPLHF.

This chain connects TRBV27 to TRBJ1-1; D is unresolved. This CDR3 is built from 13 residues. Deletions cut 4 bases from V and 3 bases from J, with 9 bases between. Per germline, CDR1 MNHEY and CDR2 SMNVEV (reference sequence). DNA for the CDR3: TGTGCCAGCAGTTCCGGGATCTACACTGAAGCTTTCTTT. It yields the protein CASSSGIYTEAFF.

The chain has TRBV7-3 and TRBJ2-1; 11 positions agree with TRBD2. The CDR3 sequence is 15 residues long. With 6 bases clipped from V and 4 bases from J, the junction kept 5 bases outside the gene matches. Germline CDR1 is SGHTA and CDR2 is FQGTGA. CDR3 residues: CASSLGLAGYNEQFF. CDR3 sequence (DNA): TGTGCCAGCAGTCTCGGACTAGCGGGTTACAATGAGCAGTTCTTC.

The chain recombines TRBV7-9 with TRBJ2-4; a possible D gene is TRBD2 (5 bases). This CDR3 is built from 12 residues. Per germline, CDR1 SEHNR and CDR2 FQNEAQ (reference sequence). Deletions cut 6 bases from V and 6 bases from J, with 9 bases between. CDR3 bases: TGTGCCAGCAGGACCGAGGGAAACATTCAGTACTTC. Protein: CASRTEGNIQYF.

This chain joins TRBV20-1 and TRBJ2-3; tentatively, D is TRBD1 or TRBD2 (5 bases each). This CDR3 has 15 amino acids. Trimming cost V 3 bases and J 2 bases, with 15 bases left between them. Germline V CDR1 and CDR2: DFQATT, SNEGSKA (reference sequence). The CDR3 loop is CSASVRGDLTDTQYF. The CDR3 nucleotides read TGCAGTGCTAGTGTGAGGGGCGACCTCACAGATACGCAGTATTTT.

Concerning this clonotype: The CDR3 ends on some other residue instead of the conserved phenylalanine or tryptophan, so this is likely a read error. V is TRBV10-3 and J is TRBJ1-5, with 8 bases that match TRBD1. The V gene's germline CDR1 is ENHRY and CDR2 SYGVKD. This CDR3 has 16 amino acids. V lost 2 bases and J lost 5; bases outside the gene matches: 8. CDR3 bases: TGTGCCATCAGTGAGAGGGGGGGACAGGCCGATCAGCCCCAGCATTCT. It specifies CAISERGGQADQPQHS.

The chain combines TRBV11-2 with TRBJ2-7, with D maybe TRBD2 (7 bases). V was clipped by 0 bases and J by 6 bases, with 12 bases between them. The CDR3 is 14 residues long. CDR1 SGHAT and CDR2 FQNNGV come from the germline V gene. Written as DNA, the CDR3 is TGTGCCAGCAGCTTAGACGGAGGGGGGGCCGAGCAGTACTTC. This sequence encodes CASSLDGGGAEQYF. The full variable domain, with the rest looked up from reference TRBV11-2 and TRBJ2-7, is EAGVAQSPRYKIIEKRQSVAFWCNPISGHATLYWYQQILGQGPKLLIQFQNNGVVDDSQLPKDRFSAERLKGVDSTLKIQPAKLEDSAVYLCASSLDGGGAEQYFGPGTRLTVT.

The chain is built from TRBV20-1 and TRBJ2-3; D is uncertain. The CDR3 is 15 residues long. V lost 2 bases and J lost 4, with 16 bases in between. The germline CDR1 and CDR2 sequences are DFQATT and SNEGSKA (reference sequence). CDR3 coding DNA: TGCAGTGCTAGAAGGAACCCAGGCGGTTCAGATACGCAGTATTTT. Translated, it gives CSARRNPGGSDTQYF.

The V gene is TRBV27, the J gene TRBJ2-3; TRBD2 is a possible D gene (6 bases). The CDR3 is made up of 17 amino acids. Trimming stripped 1 base from V and 6 bases from J, with 20 bases between. Germline assignment: CDR1 MNHEY and CDR2 SMNVEV (reference sequence). The DNA of the CDR3 is TGTGCCAGCAGTTTATATACTAGCTCCCCACCAGTTGATACGCAGTATTTT. Encoded protein: CASSLYTSSPPVDTQYF.

The chain joins TRBV20-1 to TRBJ2-5; TRBD2 matches 12 bases. V gave up 6 bases and J gave up 5 bases; unmatched junction bases: 7. Germline lookup yields CDR1 DFQATT and CDR2 SNEGSKA (reference sequence). This CDR3 contains 14 residues. The CDR3 DNA sequence: TGCAGTGCGCATCAACTAGCGGGAGGCGAGACCCAGTACTTC. Protein sequence: CSAHQLAGGETQYF.

The chain joins TRBV4-1 to TRBJ2-5; tentatively, D is TRBD2 (6 bases). Trimming took off 4 bases at V and 5 bases at J, with 11 bases between the two ends. CDR1 MGHRA and CDR2 YSYEKL come from the germline V gene. CDR3 length: 13 amino acids. In nucleotides, the CDR3 is TGCGCCAGCAGCCGACTAGTTGTGGAGACCCAGTACTTC. Its translation is CASSRLVVETQYF.

This clonotype was detected only a few times. This chain uses TRBV19 with TRBJ1-5; 7 bases are shared with TRBD1. Germline CDR1 is LNHDA and CDR2 is SQIVND (reference sequence). The CDR3 contains 13 residues. The ends lost 6 bases at V and 7 bases at J; junction bases unmatched: 6. CDR3 nucleotide sequence: TGTGCCAGTAGCCCAGACAGGGACCAGCCCCAGCATTTT. The encoded protein is CASSPDRDQPQHF. Using reference TRBV19 and TRBJ1-5 for the parts outside the CDR3, the full variable domain is DGGITQSPKYLFRKEGQNVTLSCEQNLNHDAMYWYRQDPGQGLRLIYYSQIVNDFQKGDIAEGYSVSREKKESFPLTVTSAQKNPTAFYLCASSPDRDQPQHFGDGTRLSIL.

This clonotype was found once. The chain uses TRBV27 and TRBJ2-7, with a possible D match to TRBD2 (6 bases). V was pared by 4 bases and J by 5 bases, with 12 bases between. In germline, CDR1 is MNHEY, CDR2 SMNVEV (reference sequence). There are 13 residues in the CDR3. The CDR3 DNA sequence: TGTGCCAGCAGTTACTCAGCGGGCGACGAGCAGTACTTC. This gives the protein CASSYSAGDEQYF.

The chain joins TRBV2 to TRBJ1-2; 7 bases line up with TRBD1. With 6 bases clipped from V and 5 bases from J, the junction kept 3 bases outside the gene matches. CDR1 and CDR2 from the germline V gene are SNHLY and FYNNEI. This CDR3 spans 12 amino acids. The CDR3 loop reads CASRAQGYGYTF. DNA for the CDR3: TGTGCCAGCAGAGCACAGGGGTATGGCTACACCTTC.

The J gene is TRBJ1-1, the V gene TRBV18, with D uncertain. V was trimmed by 4 bases and J by 4 bases, leaving 10 bases between them. This CDR3 is 13 amino acids long. CDR1 KGHSH and CDR2 LQKENI come from the germline V gene. The chain's CDR3 is CASSLNNPTEAFF. The CDR3 DNA follows: TGTGCCAGCTCACTTAATAACCCCACTGAAGCTTTCTTT.

The V and J genes are TRBV14 and TRBJ1-2, with D possibly TRBD1 on 5 matching bases. V was shortened by 4 bases and J by 4 bases, with 13 bases between the two germline ends. CDR1 SGHDN and CDR2 FVKESK come from the germline V gene. This CDR3 region has 14 residues. For the CDR3, the DNA is TGTGCCAGCAGCCCAGGGTATTCGGGCTATGGCTACACCTTC. Translating gives CASSPGYSGYGYTF.

The chain carries TRBV7-6 and TRBJ2-1; 12 nucleotides match TRBD1. Germline assignment: CDR1 SGHVS and CDR2 FNYEAQ. The V and J ends lost 1 base and 9 bases, in that order; junction bases with no gene match: 7. The CDR3 consists of 16 residues. CDR3 residues: CASSLDGTGGWSEQFF. The CDR3 nucleotides read TGTGCCAGCAGCTTAGATGGGACAGGGGGCTGGAGTGAGCAGTTCTTC. Full variable domain (missing parts from reference TRBV7-6 and TRBJ2-1): GAGVSQSPRYKVTKRGQDVALRCDPISGHVSLYWYRQALGQGPEFLTYFNYEAQQDKSGLPNDRFSAERPEGSISTLTIQRTEQRDSAMYRCASSLDGTGGWSEQFFGPGTRLTVL.